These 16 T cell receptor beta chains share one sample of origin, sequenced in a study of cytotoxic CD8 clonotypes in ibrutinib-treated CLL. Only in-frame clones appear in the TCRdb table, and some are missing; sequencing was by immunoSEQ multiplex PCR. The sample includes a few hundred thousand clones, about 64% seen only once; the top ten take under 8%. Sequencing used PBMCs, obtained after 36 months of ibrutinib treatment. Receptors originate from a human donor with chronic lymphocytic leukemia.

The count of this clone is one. The CDR3 DNA follows: TGTGCCAGCAGCATATGGACAGGGCAAGAGACCCAGTACTTC. This encodes CASSIWTGQETQYF. The J gene is TRBJ2-5, the V gene TRBV7-2, with 8 nucleotides matching TRBD1. J was trimmed by 2 bases and V by 5 bases; bases with no gene match: 4. CDR3 length equals 14 residues. The germline CDR1 and CDR2 sequences are SGHTA and FQGNSA.

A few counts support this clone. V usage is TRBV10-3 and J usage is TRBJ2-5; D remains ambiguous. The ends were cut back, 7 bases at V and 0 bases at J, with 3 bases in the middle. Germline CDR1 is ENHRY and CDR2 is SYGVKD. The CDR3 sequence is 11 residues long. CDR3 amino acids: CAIKNQETQYF. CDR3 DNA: TGTGCCATCAAGAACCAAGAGACCCAGTACTTC.

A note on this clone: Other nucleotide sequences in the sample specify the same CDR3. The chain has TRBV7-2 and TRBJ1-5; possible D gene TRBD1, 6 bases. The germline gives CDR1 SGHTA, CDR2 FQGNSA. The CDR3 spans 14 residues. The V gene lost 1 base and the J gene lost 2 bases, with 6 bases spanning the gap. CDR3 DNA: TGTGCCAGCAGCTTAGAGGGGGGCAATCAGCCCCAGCATTTT. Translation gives CASSLEGGNQPQHF.

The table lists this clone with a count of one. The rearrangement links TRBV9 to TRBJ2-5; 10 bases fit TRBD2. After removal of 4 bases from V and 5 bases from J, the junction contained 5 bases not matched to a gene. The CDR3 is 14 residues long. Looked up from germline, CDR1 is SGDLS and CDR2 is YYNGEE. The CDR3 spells CASSSAGGKETQYF. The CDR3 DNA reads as TGTGCCAGCAGCTCAGCGGGAGGGAAGGAGACCCAGTACTTC. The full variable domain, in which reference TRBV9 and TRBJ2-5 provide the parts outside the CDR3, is DSGVTQTPKHLITATGQRVTLRCSPRSGDLSVYWYQQSLDQGLQFLIQYYNGEERAKGNILERFSAQQFPDLHSELNLSSLELGDSALYFCASSSAGGKETQYFGPGTRLLVL.

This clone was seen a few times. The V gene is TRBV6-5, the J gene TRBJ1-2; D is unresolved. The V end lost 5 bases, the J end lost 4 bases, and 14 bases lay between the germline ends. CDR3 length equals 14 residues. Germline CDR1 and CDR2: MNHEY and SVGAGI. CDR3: CASSPSQRTYGYTF. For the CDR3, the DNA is TGTGCCAGCAGTCCGTCGCAGCGAACCTATGGCTACACCTTC.

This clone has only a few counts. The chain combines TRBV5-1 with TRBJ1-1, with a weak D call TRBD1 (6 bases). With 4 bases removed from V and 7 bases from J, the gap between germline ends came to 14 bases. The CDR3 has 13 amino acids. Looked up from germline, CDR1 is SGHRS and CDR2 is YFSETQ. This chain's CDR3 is CASSGGWPFEAFF. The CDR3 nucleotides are TGCGCCAGCAGCGGGGGCTGGCCCTTTGAAGCTTTCTTT.

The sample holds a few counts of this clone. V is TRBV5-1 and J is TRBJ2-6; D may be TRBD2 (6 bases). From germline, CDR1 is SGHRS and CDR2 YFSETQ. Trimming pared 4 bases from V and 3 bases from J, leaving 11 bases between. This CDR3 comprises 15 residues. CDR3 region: CASSLGGGGANVLTF. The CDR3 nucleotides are TGCGCCAGCAGCCTTGGGGGAGGTGGGGCCAACGTCCTGACTTTC.

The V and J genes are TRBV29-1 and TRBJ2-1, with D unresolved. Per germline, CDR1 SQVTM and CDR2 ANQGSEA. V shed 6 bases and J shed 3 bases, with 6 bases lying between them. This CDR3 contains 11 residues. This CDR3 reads CSVSDYNEQFF. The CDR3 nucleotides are TGCAGCGTATCCGACTACAATGAGCAGTTCTTC.

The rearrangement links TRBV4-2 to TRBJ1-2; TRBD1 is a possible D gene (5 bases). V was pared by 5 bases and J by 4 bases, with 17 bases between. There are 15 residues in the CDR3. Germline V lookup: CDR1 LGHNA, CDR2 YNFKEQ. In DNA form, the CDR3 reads TGTGCCAGCAGCGGGGACGGGCCGGGGGGCTATGGCTACACCTTC. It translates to CASSGDGPGGYGYTF.

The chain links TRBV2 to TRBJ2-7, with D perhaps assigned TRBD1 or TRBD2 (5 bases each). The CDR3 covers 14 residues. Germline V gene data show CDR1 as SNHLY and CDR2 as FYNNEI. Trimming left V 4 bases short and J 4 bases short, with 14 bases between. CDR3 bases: TGTGCCAGCAGTGTGTTTCAGGGAGAGTACGAGCAGTACTTC. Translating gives CASSVFQGEYEQYF.

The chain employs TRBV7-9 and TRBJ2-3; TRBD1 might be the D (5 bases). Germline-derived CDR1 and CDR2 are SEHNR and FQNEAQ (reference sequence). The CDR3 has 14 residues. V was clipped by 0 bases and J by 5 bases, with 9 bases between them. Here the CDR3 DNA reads TGTGCCAGCAGCTTAGCGGCAGGGATAGATACGCAGTATTTT. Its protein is CASSLAAGIDTQYF.

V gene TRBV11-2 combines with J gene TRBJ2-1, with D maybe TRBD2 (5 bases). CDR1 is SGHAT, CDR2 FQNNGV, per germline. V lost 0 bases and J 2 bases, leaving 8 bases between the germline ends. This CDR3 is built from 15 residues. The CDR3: CASSLELGPYNEQFF. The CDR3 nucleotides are TGTGCCAGCAGCTTAGAACTAGGTCCCTACAATGAGCAGTTCTTC. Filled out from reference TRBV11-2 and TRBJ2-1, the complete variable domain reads EAGVAQSPRYKIIEKRQSVAFWCNPISGHATLYWYQQILGQGPKLLIQFQNNGVVDDSQLPKDRFSAERLKGVDSTLKIQPAKLEDSAVYLCASSLELGPYNEQFFGPGTRLTVL.

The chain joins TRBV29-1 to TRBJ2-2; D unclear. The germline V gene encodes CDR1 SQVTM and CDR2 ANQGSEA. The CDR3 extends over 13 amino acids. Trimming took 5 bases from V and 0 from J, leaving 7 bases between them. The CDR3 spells CSVTRTNTGELFF. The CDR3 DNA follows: TGCAGCGTTACCCGAACGAACACCGGGGAGCTGTTTTTT.

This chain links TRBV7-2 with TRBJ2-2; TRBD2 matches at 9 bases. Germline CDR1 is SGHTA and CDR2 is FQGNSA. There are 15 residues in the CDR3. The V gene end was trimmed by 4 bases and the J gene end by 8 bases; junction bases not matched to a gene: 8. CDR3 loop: CASSSLAGAEGELFF. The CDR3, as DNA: TGTGCCAGCAGCTCGTTAGCGGGGGCGGAAGGGGAGCTGTTTTTT. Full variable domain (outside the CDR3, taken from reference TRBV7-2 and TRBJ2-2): GAGVSQSPSNKVTEKGKDVELRCDPISGHTALYWYRQSLGQGLEFLIYFQGNSAPDKSGLPSDRFSAERTGGSVSTLTIQRTQQEDSAVYLCASSSLAGAEGELFFGEGSRLTVL.

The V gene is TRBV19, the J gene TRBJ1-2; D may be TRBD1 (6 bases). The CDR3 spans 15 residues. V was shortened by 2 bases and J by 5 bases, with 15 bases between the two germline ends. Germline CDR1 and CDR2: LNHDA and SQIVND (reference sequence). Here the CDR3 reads CASSINAGDIYGYTF. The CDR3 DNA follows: TGTGCCAGTAGTATAAACGCAGGGGATATATATGGCTACACCTTC.

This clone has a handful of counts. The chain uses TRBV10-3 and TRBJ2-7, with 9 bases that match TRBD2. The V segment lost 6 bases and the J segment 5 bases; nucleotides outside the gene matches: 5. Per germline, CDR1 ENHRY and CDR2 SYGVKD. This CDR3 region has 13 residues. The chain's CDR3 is CAIRGTSYNEQYF. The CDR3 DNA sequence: TGTGCCATCAGAGGGACTAGCTATAACGAGCAGTACTTC.